The T cell receptor (beta chain) under discussion was sequenced for a study of tumor-infiltrating lymphocytes in primary liver carcinoma. With around 490 ng total RNA as template and a constant-region primer, TCR beta cDNA was made. Researchers made the TCR beta libraries by running three nested multiplex PCR rounds with slightly modified ARM-PCR. The first two PCR rounds used TRBV1-TRBV30 primers with a Cbeta primer, nine to ten cycles each. MiXCR, applied by TCRdb to the multiplex PCR reads, yields one record per CDR3 protein. The sample consists of some 320,000 distinct CDR3 sequences, about 62% of them appearing once. Of note for this clonotype: It may be a read error: a sequence one base away is much more abundant.

Germline V gene sequence: CDR1 SGHNT, CDR2 YYREEE (reference sequence). The CDR3 totals 15 residues. Germline DNA was also extracted, and blood RNA derived from unsorted whole blood. The collection of around 4 milliliters of peripheral blood preceded surgery. The sample consisted of peripheral blood. This receptor was obtained from a man aged 35-49 years with primary liver carcinoma and hepatitis B virus infection. This rearrangement joins TRBV5-4 to TRBJ2-7; 10 nucleotides match TRBD1. The CDR3 nucleotides are TGTGTCAGCAGCGGGACAGGGGTTACTTCTTCCGAGCAGTACTTC. The encoded protein is CVSSGTGVTSSEQYF. The full variable domain, with the rest looked up from reference TRBV5-4 and TRBJ2-7, is ETGVTQSPTHLIKTRGQQVTLRCSSQSGHNTVSWYQQALGQGPQFIFQYYREEENGRGNFPPRFSGLQFPNYSSELNVNALELDDSALYLCVSSGTGVTSSEQYFGPGTRLTVT.